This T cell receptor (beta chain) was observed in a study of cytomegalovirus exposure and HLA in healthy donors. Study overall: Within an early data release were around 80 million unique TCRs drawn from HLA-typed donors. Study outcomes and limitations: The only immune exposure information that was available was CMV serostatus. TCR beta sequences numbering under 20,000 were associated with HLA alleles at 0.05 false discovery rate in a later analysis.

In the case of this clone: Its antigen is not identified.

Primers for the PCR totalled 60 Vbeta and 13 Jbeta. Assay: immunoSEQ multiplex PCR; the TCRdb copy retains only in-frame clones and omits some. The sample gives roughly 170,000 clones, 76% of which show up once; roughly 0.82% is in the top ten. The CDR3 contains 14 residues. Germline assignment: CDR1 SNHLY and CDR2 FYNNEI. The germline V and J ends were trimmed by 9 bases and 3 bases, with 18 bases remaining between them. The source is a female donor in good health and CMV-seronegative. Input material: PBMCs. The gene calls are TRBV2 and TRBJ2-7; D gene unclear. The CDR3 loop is CASRWSITFYEQYF. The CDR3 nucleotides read TGTGCCAGTCGCTGGAGCATTACTTTCTACGAGCAGTACTTC.